The 17 T cell receptor beta chains in this list originate from one sample, sequenced in a study of beta chain features in type 1 diabetes. Whole-study results and caveats: There was a moderate but significant shortening of TCRB CDR3s in all four CD4+ subsets of Type 1 diabetes patients.

Expressed TCRB transcripts were sequenced, since all the RNA that had been isolated was reverse transcribed. The data were produced by immunoSEQ multiplex PCR, yet TCRdb's version contains in-frame clones alone and is incomplete. The table lists 500,000 to 650,000 clones, roughly an eighth of them singletons, with 0.09% to 0.15% in the top ten. Their target antigens are unknown. The sample taken for sequencing was naive CD4+ T cells from blood. These receptors were collected from a man aged 25 to 40 with type 1 diabetes.

This sequence joins TRBV30 and TRBJ2-4; TRBD1 is a possible D gene (6 bases). Germline CDR1 reads GTSNPN; CDR2 reads SVGIG (reference sequence). The V and J ends lost 2 bases and 1 base respectively, with 27 bases between them. This CDR3 comprises 20 residues. CDR3 in DNA: TGTGCCTGGAGTAGTGATAGAGTTTTTCTCAGGGGATCGGCCAAAAACATTCAGTACTTC. It translates to CAWSSDRVFLRGSAKNIQYF.

This clone was seen only a few times. The chain has TRBV14 and TRBJ2-1; tentative D call: TRBD2 (5 bases). The CDR3 consists of 15 residues. V was shortened by 1 base and J by 2 bases, with 9 bases between the two germline ends. The germline V gene encodes CDR1 SGHDN and CDR2 FVKESK. CDR3 bases: TGTGCCAGCAGCCAAGTGGAGCGGACCTACAATGAGCAGTTCTTC. It is translated as CASSQVERTYNEQFF.

The sample holds a few counts of this clone. The chain recombines TRBV18 with TRBJ2-1; 7 positions match TRBD1. Germline V lookup: CDR1 KGHSH, CDR2 LQKENI. This CDR3 is built from 15 residues. The ends lost 3 bases at V and 5 bases at J; junction bases unmatched: 7. In nucleotides, the CDR3 is TGTGCCAGCTCACCCAACACAGGGGCCAACAATGAGCAGTTCTTC. It codes for CASSPNTGANNEQFF. Using reference TRBV18 and TRBJ2-1 for the parts outside the CDR3, the full variable domain is NAGVMQNPRHLVRRRGQEARLRCSPMKGHSHVYWYRQLPEEGLKFMVYLQKENIIDESGMPKERFSAEFPKEGPSILRIQQVVRGDSAAYFCASSPNTGANNEQFFGPGTRLTVL.

Only a few counts were recorded for this clone. J is TRBJ2-5 and V is TRBV30; weak D call: TRBD2 (7 bases). The germline V gene has CDR1 GTSNPN and CDR2 SVGIG (reference sequence). Trimming stripped 5 bases from V and 4 bases from J, with 17 bases between. CDR3 length: 14 amino acids. The chain's CDR3 is CAWGLRGGRETQYF. The DNA for the CDR3 is TGTGCCTGGGGTTTGAGGGGGGGCCGAGAGACCCAGTACTTC.

J is TRBJ1-2 and V is TRBV11-2, with a possible D match to TRBD1 (6 bases). Between the trimmed V and J ends, which lost 5 bases and 1 base, there was a span of 8 bases. This CDR3 region has 13 residues. Germline lookup yields CDR1 SGHAT and CDR2 FQNNGV. The CDR3: CASSPQGNYGYTF. DNA for the CDR3: TGTGCCAGCAGCCCACAGGGTAACTATGGCTACACCTTC. Looking up the rest from reference TRBV11-2 and TRBJ1-2 gives the full variable domain: EAGVAQSPRYKIIEKRQSVAFWCNPISGHATLYWYQQILGQGPKLLIQFQNNGVVDDSQLPKDRFSAERLKGVDSTLKIQPAKLEDSAVYLCASSPQGNYGYTFGSGTRLTVV.

This clone was recorded a few times. Other DNA sequences in this specimen translate into the identical CDR3. The chain employs TRBV5-1 and TRBJ2-3; TRBD2 matches at 9 bases. The length of the CDR3 is 15 residues. V was clipped by 4 bases and J by 2 bases; unmatched bases: 5. Looked up from germline, CDR1 is SGHRS and CDR2 is YFSETQ. The CDR3 DNA reads as TGCGCCAGCAGCGGCCTAGCGGGGTCCACAGATACGCAGTATTTT. Residues: CASSGLAGSTDTQYF.

This clone was seen a handful of times. The V and J genes are TRBV7-9 and TRBJ2-3; D unresolved. The germline V gene has CDR1 SEHNR and CDR2 FQNEAQ (reference sequence). V was clipped by 1 base and J by 0 bases, with 11 bases between them. This CDR3 is 16 amino acids long. CDR3 region: CASSLVLGVSTDTQYF. The CDR3 DNA reads as TGTGCCAGCAGCTTAGTTCTGGGCGTGAGCACAGATACGCAGTATTTT.

This clone was found a few times. This chain links TRBV4-2 with TRBJ1-6; D gene unclear. Germline assignment: CDR1 LGHNA and CDR2 YNFKEQ. The CDR3 runs 13 residues. V was shortened by 2 bases and J by 7 bases, with 6 bases between the two germline ends. CDR3 amino acids: CASSQPINSPLHF. Written as DNA, the CDR3 is TGTGCCAGCAGCCAACCTATAAATTCACCCCTCCACTTT.

The gene calls are TRBV25-1 and TRBJ1-1; D uncertain. This CDR3 spans 13 amino acids. CDR1 is MGHDK and CDR2 is SYGVNS in the germline V gene. Trimming took 8 bases from V and 4 from J, leaving 14 bases between them. CDR3 sequence (DNA): TGTGCCAGCGGTCCGGTTGGGTTCACTGAAGCTTTCTTT. Residues: CASGPVGFTEAFF.

V is TRBV13 and J is TRBJ2-2; no clear D gene. This CDR3 has 12 residues. The V end lost 5 bases, the J end lost 2 bases, and 3 bases lay between the germline ends. The germline V gene has CDR1 PRHDT and CDR2 FYEKMQ (reference sequence). CDR3 in amino acids: CASSPNTGELFF. CDR3 DNA sequence: TGTGCCAGCAGCCCTAACACCGGGGAGCTGTTTTTT.

The chain has TRBV4-3 and TRBJ1-2; weak D call: TRBD1 (6 bases). Trimming left V 0 bases short and J 8 bases short, with 16 bases between. This CDR3 region has 15 residues. Per the germline V gene, CDR1 is LGHNA and CDR2 is YSLEER. CDR3 nucleotide sequence: TGCGCCAGCAGCCAAGATATCGACAGGCCTTTAGGCTACACCTTC. This encodes CASSQDIDRPLGYTF.

The genes are TRBV11-3 and TRBJ2-5; a weak D match, TRBD1 (6 bases). The length of the CDR3 is 14 residues. CDR1 is SGHNT and CDR2 is YENEEA in the germline V gene. Trimming left V 2 bases short and J 5 bases short, with 12 bases between. In DNA, the CDR3 is TGTGCCAGCAGCTTAAGGTCTCAGGGGGAGACCCAGTACTTC. Its protein product is CASSLRSQGETQYF.

The chain employs TRBV10-1 and TRBJ2-1, with D unclear. Germline assignment: CDR1 WNHNN and CDR2 SYGVQD (reference sequence). There are 13 residues in the CDR3. The V gene lost 3 bases and the J gene lost 3 bases, with 6 bases spanning the gap. The CDR3 loop reads CASSEGIYNEQFF. In nucleotides, the CDR3 is TGCGCCAGCAGTGAAGGCATCTACAATGAGCAGTTCTTC.

The V call is TRBV7-9, the J call TRBJ1-5, with TRBD1 matching 7 bases. The CDR3 sequence is 15 residues long. Trimming at V came to 4 bases and at J to 2 bases, leaving 5 bases not matched to a gene. Germline CDR1 is SEHNR and CDR2 is FQNEAQ (reference sequence). CDR3 coding DNA: TGTGCCAGCAGCTCGACAGGGAAGGGCAATCAGCCCCAGCATTTT. The encoded protein is CASSSTGKGNQPQHF.

The CDR3 region is CASSPQRGANGELFF. The CDR3 DNA is TGTGCCAGTAGTCCCCAGCGGGGGGCTAACGGGGAGCTGTTTTTT. V and J are TRBV19 and TRBJ2-2; 9 nucleotides match TRBD2. This CDR3 region has 15 residues. Trimming at V came to 5 bases and at J to 7 bases, leaving 8 bases not matched to a gene. Germline loops: CDR1 LNHDA, CDR2 SQIVND (reference sequence).

There are a few counts of this clone. This chain links TRBV14 with TRBJ2-2; D ambiguous. Germline CDR1 reads SGHDN; CDR2 reads FVKESK. V shed 0 bases and J shed 0 bases, with 8 bases lying between them. This CDR3 contains 16 residues. The CDR3 nucleotides read TGTGCCAGCAGCCAAGAAAAGGCGGCGAACACCGGGGAGCTGTTTTTT. It translates to CASSQEKAANTGELFF.

This clone has more than one count but fewer than ten. The chain joins TRBV30 to TRBJ1-6; 9 bases agree with TRBD1. J lost 6 bases, V lost 1 base, and 10 bases had no gene match. Germline loops: CDR1 GTSNPN, CDR2 SVGIG (reference sequence). This CDR3 spans 17 amino acids. CDR3 DNA: TGTGCCTGGAGTGGACAGGGGGGCCCTTTTGGTAATTCACCCCTCCACTTT. Its translation: CAWSGQGGPFGNSPLHF.